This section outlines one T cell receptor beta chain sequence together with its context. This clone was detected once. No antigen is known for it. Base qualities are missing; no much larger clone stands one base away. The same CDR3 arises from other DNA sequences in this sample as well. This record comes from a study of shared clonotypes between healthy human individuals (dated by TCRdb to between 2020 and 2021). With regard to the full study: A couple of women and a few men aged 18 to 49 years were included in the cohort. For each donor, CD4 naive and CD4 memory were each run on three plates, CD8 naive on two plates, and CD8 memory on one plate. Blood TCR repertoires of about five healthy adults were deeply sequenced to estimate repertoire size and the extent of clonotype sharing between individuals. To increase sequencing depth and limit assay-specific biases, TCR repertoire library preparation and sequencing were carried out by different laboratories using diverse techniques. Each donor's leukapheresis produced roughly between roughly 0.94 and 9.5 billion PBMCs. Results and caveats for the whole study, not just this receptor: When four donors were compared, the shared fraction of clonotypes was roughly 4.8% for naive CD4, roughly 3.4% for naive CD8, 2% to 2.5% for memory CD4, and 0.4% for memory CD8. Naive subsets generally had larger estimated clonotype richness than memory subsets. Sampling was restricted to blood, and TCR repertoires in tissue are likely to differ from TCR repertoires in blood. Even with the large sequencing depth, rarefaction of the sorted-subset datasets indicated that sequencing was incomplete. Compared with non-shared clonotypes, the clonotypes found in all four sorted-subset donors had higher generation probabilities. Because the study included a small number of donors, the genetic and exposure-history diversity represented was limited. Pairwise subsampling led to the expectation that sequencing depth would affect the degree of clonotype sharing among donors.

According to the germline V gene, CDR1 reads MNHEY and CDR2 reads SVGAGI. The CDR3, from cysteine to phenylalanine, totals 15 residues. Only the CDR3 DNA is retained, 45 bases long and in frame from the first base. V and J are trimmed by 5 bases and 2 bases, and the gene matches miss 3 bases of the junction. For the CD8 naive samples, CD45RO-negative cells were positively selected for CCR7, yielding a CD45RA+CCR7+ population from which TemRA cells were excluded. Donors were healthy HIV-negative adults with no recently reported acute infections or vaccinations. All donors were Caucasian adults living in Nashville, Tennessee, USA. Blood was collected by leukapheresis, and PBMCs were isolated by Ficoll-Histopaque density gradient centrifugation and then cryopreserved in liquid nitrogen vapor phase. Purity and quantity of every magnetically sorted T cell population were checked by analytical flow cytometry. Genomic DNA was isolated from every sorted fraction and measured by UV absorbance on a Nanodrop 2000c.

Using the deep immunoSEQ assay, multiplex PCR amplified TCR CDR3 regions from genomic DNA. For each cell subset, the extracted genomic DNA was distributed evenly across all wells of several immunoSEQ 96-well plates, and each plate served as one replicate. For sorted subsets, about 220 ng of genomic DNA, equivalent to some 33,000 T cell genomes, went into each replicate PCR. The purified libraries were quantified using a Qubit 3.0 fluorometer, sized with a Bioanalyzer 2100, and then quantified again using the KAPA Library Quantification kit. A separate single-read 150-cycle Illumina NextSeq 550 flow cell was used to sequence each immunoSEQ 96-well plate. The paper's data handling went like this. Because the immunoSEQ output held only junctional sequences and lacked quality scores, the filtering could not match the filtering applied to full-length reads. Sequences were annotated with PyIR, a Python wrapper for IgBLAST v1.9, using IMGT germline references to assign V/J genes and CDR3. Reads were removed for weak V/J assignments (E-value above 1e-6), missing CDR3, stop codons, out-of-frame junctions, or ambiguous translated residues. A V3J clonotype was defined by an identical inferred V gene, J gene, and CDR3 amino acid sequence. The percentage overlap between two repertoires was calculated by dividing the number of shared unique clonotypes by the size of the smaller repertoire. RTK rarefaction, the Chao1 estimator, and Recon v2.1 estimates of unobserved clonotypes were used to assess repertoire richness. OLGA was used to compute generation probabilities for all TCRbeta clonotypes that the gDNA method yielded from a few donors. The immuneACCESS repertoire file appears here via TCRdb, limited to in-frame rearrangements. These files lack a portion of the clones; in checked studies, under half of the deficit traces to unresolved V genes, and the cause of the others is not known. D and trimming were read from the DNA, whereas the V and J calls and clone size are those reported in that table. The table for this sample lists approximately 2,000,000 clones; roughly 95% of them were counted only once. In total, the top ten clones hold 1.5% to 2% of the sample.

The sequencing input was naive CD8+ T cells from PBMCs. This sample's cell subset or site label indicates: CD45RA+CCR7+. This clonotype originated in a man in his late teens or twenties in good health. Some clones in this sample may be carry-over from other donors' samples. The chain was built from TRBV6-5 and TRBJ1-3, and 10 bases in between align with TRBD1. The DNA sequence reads TGTGCCAGCAGTCCGGACAGGGGGACTGGAAACACCATATATTTT. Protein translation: CASSPDRGTGNTIYF.